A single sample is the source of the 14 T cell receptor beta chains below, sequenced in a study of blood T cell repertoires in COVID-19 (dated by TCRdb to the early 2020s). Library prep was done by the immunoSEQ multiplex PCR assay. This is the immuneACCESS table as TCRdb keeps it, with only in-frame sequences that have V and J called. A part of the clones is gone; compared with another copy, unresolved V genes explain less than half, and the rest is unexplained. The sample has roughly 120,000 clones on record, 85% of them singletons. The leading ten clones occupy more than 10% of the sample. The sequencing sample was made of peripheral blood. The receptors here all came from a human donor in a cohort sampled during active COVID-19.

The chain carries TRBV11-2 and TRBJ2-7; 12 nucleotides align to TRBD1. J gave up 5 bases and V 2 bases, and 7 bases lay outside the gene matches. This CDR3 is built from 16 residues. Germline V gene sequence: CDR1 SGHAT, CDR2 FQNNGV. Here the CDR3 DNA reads TGTGCCAGCAGCTTATGGGGGACAGGGGGCCGGGACGAGCAGTACTTC. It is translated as CASSLWGTGGRDEQYF.

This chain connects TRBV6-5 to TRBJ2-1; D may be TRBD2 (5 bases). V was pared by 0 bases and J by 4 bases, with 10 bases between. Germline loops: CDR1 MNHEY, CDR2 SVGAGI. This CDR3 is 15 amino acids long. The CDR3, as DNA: TGTGCCAGCAGTTACTCGGGGAGTAGGTACAATGAGCAGTTCTTC. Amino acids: CASSYSGSRYNEQFF.

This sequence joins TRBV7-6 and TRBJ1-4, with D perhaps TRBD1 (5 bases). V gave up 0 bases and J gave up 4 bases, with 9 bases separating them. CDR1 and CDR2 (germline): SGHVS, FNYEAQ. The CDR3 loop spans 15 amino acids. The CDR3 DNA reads TGTGCCAGCAGCTTAGCGAGGACAAGTAATGAAAAACTGTTTTTT. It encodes CASSLARTSNEKLFF.

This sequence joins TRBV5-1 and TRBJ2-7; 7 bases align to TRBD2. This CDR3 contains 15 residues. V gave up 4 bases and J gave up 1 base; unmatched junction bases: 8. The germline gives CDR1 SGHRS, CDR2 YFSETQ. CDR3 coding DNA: TGCGCCAGCAGCCCTTGGGGGGGACGGTCCTACGAGCAGTACTTC. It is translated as CASSPWGGRSYEQYF.

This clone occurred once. CDR3 protein: CASSQDPHGSYGYTF. DNA for the CDR3: TGCGCCAGCAGCCAAGATCCCCATGGGAGCTATGGCTACACCTTC. V is TRBV4-3 and J is TRBJ1-2; no firm D call. V lost 0 bases, J lost 4 bases, and 12 bases lay in between. This CDR3 spans 15 amino acids. The germline V gene encodes CDR1 LGHNA and CDR2 YSLEER.

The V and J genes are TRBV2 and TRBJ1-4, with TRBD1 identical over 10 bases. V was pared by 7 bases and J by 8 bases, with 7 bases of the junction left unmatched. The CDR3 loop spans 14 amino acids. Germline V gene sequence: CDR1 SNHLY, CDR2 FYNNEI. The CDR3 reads CASTGQGTQEKLFF. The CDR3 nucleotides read TGTGCCAGCACGGGACAGGGGACCCAAGAAAAACTGTTTTTT.

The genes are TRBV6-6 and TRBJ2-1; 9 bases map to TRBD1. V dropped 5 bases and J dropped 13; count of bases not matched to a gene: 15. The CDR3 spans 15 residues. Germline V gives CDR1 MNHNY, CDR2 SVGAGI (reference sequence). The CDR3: CASSTAGTGSINQFF. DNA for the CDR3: TGTGCCAGCAGTACCGCCGGGACAGGGTCCATAAATCAGTTCTTC.

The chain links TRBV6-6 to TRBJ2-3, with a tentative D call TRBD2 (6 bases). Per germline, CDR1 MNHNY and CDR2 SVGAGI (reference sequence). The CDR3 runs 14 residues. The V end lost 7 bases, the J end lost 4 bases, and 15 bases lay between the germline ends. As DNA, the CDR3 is TGTGCCAGCAACCGGGGGAGTGGCTCAGATACGCAGTATTTT. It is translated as CASNRGSGSDTQYF.

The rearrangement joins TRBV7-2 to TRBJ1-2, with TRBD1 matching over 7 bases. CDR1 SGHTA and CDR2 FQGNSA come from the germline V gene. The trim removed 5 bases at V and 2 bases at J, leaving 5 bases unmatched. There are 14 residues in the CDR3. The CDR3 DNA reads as TGTGCCAGCAGCCCTCGACAGGGCAACTATGGCTACACCTTC. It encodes CASSPRQGNYGYTF. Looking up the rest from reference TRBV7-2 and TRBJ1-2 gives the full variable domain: GAGVSQSPSNKVTEKGKDVELRCDPISGHTALYWYRQSLGQGLEFLIYFQGNSAPDKSGLPSDRFSAERTGGSVSTLTIQRTQQEDSAVYLCASSPRQGNYGYTFGSGTRLTVV.

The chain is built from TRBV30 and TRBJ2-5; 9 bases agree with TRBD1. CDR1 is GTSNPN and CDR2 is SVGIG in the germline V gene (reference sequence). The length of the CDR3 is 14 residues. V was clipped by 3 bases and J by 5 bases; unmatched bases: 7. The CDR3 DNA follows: TGTGCCTGGAGCTCAACAGGGGGCGAGGAGACCCAGTACTTC. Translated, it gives CAWSSTGGEETQYF.

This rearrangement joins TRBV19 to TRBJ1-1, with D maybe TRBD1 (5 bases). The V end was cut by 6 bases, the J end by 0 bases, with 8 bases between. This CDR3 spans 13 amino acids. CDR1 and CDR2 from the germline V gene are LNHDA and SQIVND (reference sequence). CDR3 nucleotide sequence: TGTGCCAGTAGGCCAGGGATGAACACTGAAGCTTTCTTT. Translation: CASRPGMNTEAFF.

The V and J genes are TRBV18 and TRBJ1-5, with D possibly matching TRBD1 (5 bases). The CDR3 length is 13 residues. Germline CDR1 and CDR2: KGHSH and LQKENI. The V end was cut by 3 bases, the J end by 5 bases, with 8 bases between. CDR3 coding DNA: TGTGCCAGCTCACCGGAAGGGGATCAGCCCCAGCATTTT. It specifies CASSPEGDQPQHF.

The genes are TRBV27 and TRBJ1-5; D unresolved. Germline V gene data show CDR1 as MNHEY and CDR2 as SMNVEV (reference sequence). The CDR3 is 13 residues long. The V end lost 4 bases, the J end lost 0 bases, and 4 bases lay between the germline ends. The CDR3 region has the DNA TGTGCCAGCAGTTCAGATAGCAATCAGCCCCAGCATTTT. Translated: CASSSDSNQPQHF.

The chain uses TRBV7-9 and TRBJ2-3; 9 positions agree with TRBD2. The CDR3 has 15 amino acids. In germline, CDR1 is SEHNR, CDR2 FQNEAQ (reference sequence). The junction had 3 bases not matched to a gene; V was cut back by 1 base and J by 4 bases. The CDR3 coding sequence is TGTGCCAGCAGCTTAGGGGCTAGCGGGGCAGATACGCAGTATTTT. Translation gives CASSLGASGADTQYF.